This T cell receptor beta chain emerged from a study of regulatory T cells in long-lasting Graves disease. The study's findings and limits: Persistent Graves' patients showed a TCR diversity that was lower than that of newly diagnosed ones. Clonotypes that were public and shared totalled some 2,900 in persistent patients versus about a thousand in new patients.

The TCR beta library used iRepertoire HTBI primers with Arm-PCR amplification of CDR3. TCRdb re-called the multiplex PCR reads with MiXCR, one entry per CDR3 protein. The data hold roughly 560,000 distinct CDR3 sequences, with approximately 16% observed a single time. Time point: newly diagnosed GD, antithyroid drugs for less than 3 months. Extracted RNA from PBMCs served as the source of the TCR library. Under American Thyroid Association guidelines, Graves' disease was diagnosed. The CDR3 is 17 residues long. Germline V CDR1 and CDR2: LGHNT, FRNRAP. Trimming cost V 0 bases and J 6 bases; bases outside gene matches: 11. Remarks on this clonotype: Its matching antigen is unknown.

The same specimen was also included in a second study, on T cells in Graves' hyperthyroidism and ophthalmopathy. In that study: Thyroid ultrasound and orbital computed tomography, with clinical symptoms and serum thyroxine and TRAb, informed diagnoses.

The genes are TRBV12-5 and TRBJ1-5, with 7 bases identical to TRBD1. The source is a woman aged 35 to 59 with Graves disease. Sample: peripheral blood mononuclear cells (PBMCs), taken at new diagnosis, from a patient treated with antithyroid drugs. CDR3 region: CASGLVRDRVEGQPQHF. The CDR3 nucleotides are TGTGCTAGTGGTTTGGTGAGAGACAGGGTAGAGGGTCAGCCCCAGCATTTT.